Shown below are 15 T cell receptor beta chains from a single sample sequenced in a study of T-cell reconstitution after alpha-beta-depleted transplantation in children. The TCRbeta library was prepared with unique molecular identifiers. TCRdb fed the PCR reads into MiXCR, producing one record per CDR3 protein. This sample has 500,000 to 600,000 distinct CDR3 sequences, with 27% found just once. Sequences were derived from PBMCs, sampled before TCRalphabeta/CD19-depleted stem cell transplant. The source is a boy in the first two years of life with Wiskott-Aldrich syndrome, due to receive a stem cell transplant.

This rearrangement joins TRBV20-1 to TRBJ1-2; 7 nucleotides line up with TRBD1. This CDR3 has 13 residues. Trimming cost V 3 bases and J 4 bases; bases outside gene matches: 5. Germline V CDR1 and CDR2: DFQATT, SNEGSKA (reference sequence). CDR3 protein: CSASLYRGYGYTF. Written as DNA, the CDR3 is TGCAGTGCTAGTCTGTACAGGGGCTATGGCTACACCTTC.

The chain recombines TRBV5-1 with TRBJ2-2; D is unclear. V lost 2 bases and J lost 2, with 7 bases in between. This CDR3 is 14 amino acids long. Germline V gene sequence: CDR1 SGHRS, CDR2 YFSETQ. In nucleotides, the CDR3 is TGCGCCAGCAGCTTTATTAGTAACACCGGGGAGCTGTTTTTT. It codes for CASSFISNTGELFF.

The sample holds a few counts of this clonotype. This rearrangement joins TRBV27 to TRBJ2-7; D call uncertain. Trimming pared 4 bases from V and 1 base from J, leaving 14 bases between. CDR3 length: 15 residues. The germline gives CDR1 MNHEY, CDR2 SMNVEV (reference sequence). For the CDR3, the DNA is TGTGCCAGCAGTTCCTGGACGGGCAATTCCTACGAGCAGTACTTC. Its translation: CASSSWTGNSYEQYF.

This clonotype was seen a handful of times. The J gene is TRBJ1-1, the V gene TRBV11-2, with no clear D. Germline loops: CDR1 SGHAT, CDR2 FQNNGV. CDR3 length: 14 amino acids. V was cut by 0 bases and J by 1 base, with 6 bases left in between. CDR3 coding DNA: TGTGCCAGCAGCTTAGAGGGAACGAACACTGAAGCTTTCTTT. Translated: CASSLEGTNTEAFF.

The CDR3 nucleotides read TGTGCCAGCAGCTTGAGTTCCGGGGGAGAGCAGTACTTC. This gives the protein CASSLSSGGEQYF. The V gene is TRBV7-6, the J gene TRBJ2-7; weak D call: TRBD2 (6 bases). Trimming stripped 3 bases from V and 7 bases from J, with 13 bases between. CDR3 length equals 13 residues. Germline loops: CDR1 SGHVS, CDR2 FNYEAQ.

This clonotype has more than one count but fewer than ten. For the CDR3, the DNA is TGTGCCAGCAGCTTAGAAGCCGGACAGCCAGGGGACACTGAAGCTTTCTTT. Encoded protein: CASSLEAGQPGDTEAFF. The rearrangement links TRBV11-2 to TRBJ1-1; D perhaps matches TRBD1 (6 bases). V was shortened by 0 bases and J by 3 bases, with 17 bases between the two germline ends. CDR1 SGHAT and CDR2 FQNNGV come from the germline V gene. This CDR3 has 17 residues.

This chain joins TRBV5-1 and TRBJ1-1; D is perhaps TRBD1 (5 bases). Germline loops: CDR1 SGHRS, CDR2 YFSETQ. V was cut by 2 bases and J by 2 bases, with 13 bases left in between. The CDR3 covers 15 residues. Here the CDR3 reads CASSFGVRGNTEAFF. The DNA for the CDR3 is TGCGCCAGCAGCTTTGGGGTGAGGGGAAACACTGAAGCTTTCTTT. The full variable domain, its missing parts supplied by reference TRBV5-1 and TRBJ1-1, is KAGVTQTPRYLIKTRGQQVTLSCSPISGHRSVSWYQQTPGQGLQFLFEYFSETQRNKGNFPGRFSGRQFSNSRSEMNVSTLELGDSALYLCASSFGVRGNTEAFFGQGTRLTVV.

This clonotype was recorded a few times. The chain combines TRBV7-9 with TRBJ1-1; TRBD1 is a possible D gene (5 bases). The CDR3 loop spans 14 amino acids. The germline V gene has CDR1 SEHNR and CDR2 FQNEAQ (reference sequence). V lost 3 bases and J 1 base, leaving 9 bases between the germline ends. CDR3: CASSFVGENTEAFF. In DNA, the CDR3 is TGTGCCAGCAGCTTCGTGGGGGAGAACACTGAAGCTTTCTTT.

As concerns this clonotype: The junction differs from germline at one of its ends, possibly a read error. The chain couples TRBV20-1 to TRBJ2-1; D could derive from TRBD1 or TRBD2 (5 bases each). The CDR3 spans 19 residues. From germline, CDR1 is DFQATT and CDR2 SNEGSKA (reference sequence). CDR3 DNA sequence: TGCAATGCTAGAGATCGCTTGATAGGGACCTCTCGCTCCTACAATGAGCAGTTCTTC. Its protein is CNARDRLIGTSRSYNEQFF.

V usage is TRBV27 and J usage is TRBJ2-7; maybe TRBD2 (6 bases). V was shortened by 6 bases and J by 5 bases, with 17 bases between the two germline ends. The CDR3 length is 14 residues. Germline assignment: CDR1 MNHEY and CDR2 SMNVEV (reference sequence). The CDR3 sequence: CASRTHRESHEQYF. As DNA, the CDR3 is TGTGCCAGCAGAACTCATCGGGAGTCCCACGAGCAGTACTTC.

The rearrangement joins TRBV5-1 to TRBJ2-1, with 9 bases lining up with TRBD2. Germline CDR1 reads SGHRS; CDR2 reads YFSETQ. This CDR3 has 16 amino acids. V lost 1 base, J lost 2 bases, and 4 bases stayed unmatched. CDR3 sequence (DNA): TGCGCCAGCAGCTTGTTAGCGGGAGCCACCTACAATGAGCAGTTCTTC. It is translated as CASSLLAGATYNEQFF.

The chain employs TRBV5-1 and TRBJ1-1; D unresolved. The germline gives CDR1 SGHRS, CDR2 YFSETQ. The V gene lost 4 bases and the J gene lost 1 base, with 17 bases spanning the gap. CDR3 size: 16 residues. CDR3 in amino acids: CASSPRSEYRNTEAFF. CDR3 sequence (DNA): TGCGCCAGCAGCCCCCGGTCTGAATACAGGAACACTGAAGCTTTCTTT.

This clonotype was detected a few times. CDR3 nucleotides: TGTGCCAGCAGTACCAGTGGGGGATCTGAAGCTTTCTTT. Its protein product is CASSTSGGSEAFF. The chain recombines TRBV7-3 with TRBJ1-1, with D tentatively TRBD1 (5 bases). There are 13 residues in the CDR3. Germline V gives CDR1 SGHTA, CDR2 FQGTGA. V shed 6 bases and J shed 6 bases, with 14 bases lying between them.

This rearrangement joins TRBV7-8 to TRBJ2-5; D is ambiguous. Germline assignment: CDR1 SGHVS and CDR2 FQNEAQ. The CDR3 loop spans 14 amino acids. Trimming took off 5 bases at V and 1 base at J, with 11 bases between the two ends. CDR3 loop: CASSVGRLQETQYF. The CDR3 nucleotides are TGTGCCAGCAGCGTCGGACGTCTCCAAGAGACCCAGTACTTC. The full variable domain, rest sourced from reference TRBV7-8 and TRBJ2-5, is GAGVSQSPRYKVAKRGQDVALRCDPISGHVSLFWYQQALGQGPEFLTYFQNEAQLDKSGLPSDRFFAERPEGSVSTLKIQRTQQEDSAVYLCASSVGRLQETQYFGPGTRLLVL.

This clonotype was observed a few times. The chain couples TRBV7-6 to TRBJ1-2; no definite D call. V lost 5 bases, J lost 6 bases, and 13 bases lay in between. Germline CDR1 SGHVS, CDR2 FNYEAQ. There are 13 residues in the CDR3. CDR3 bases: TGTGCCAGCAGCGACAATAATTTTAATGGCTACACCTTC. Translation: CASSDNNFNGYTF.